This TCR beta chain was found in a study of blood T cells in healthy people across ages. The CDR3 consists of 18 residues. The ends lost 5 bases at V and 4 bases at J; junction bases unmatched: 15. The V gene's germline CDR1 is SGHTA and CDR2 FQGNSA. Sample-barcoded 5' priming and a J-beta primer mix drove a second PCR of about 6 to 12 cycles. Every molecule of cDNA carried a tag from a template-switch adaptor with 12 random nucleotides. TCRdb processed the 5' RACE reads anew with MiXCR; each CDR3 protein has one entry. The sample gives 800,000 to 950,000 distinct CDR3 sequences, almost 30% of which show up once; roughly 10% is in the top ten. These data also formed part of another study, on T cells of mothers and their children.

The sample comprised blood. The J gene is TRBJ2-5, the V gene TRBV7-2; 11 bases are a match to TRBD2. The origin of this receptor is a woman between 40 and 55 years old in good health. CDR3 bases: TGTGCCAGCAGCCATGGGGGGCTAGCGGGGGGACGGTTAGAGACCCAGTACTTC. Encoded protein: CASSHGGLAGGRLETQYF.